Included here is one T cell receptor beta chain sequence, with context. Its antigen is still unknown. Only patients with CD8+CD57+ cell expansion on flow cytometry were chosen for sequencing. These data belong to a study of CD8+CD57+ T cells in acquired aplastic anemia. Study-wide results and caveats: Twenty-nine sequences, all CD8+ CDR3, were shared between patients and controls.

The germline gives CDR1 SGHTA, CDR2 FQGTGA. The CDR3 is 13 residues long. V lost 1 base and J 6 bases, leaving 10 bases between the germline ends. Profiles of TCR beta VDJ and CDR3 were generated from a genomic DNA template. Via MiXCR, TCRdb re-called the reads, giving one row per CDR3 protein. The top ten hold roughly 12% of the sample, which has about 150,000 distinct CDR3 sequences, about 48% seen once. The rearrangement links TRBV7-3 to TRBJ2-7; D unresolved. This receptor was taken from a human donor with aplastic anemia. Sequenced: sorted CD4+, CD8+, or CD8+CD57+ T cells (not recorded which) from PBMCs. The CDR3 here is CASSLNWEFEQYF. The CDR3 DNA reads TGTGCCAGCAGCTTAAATTGGGAATTCGAGCAGTACTTC.